This entry lists 6 T cell receptor beta chains sequenced from one sample in a study of early T cells in non-severe SARS-CoV-2 infection. Each CDR3 protein is one row after TCRdb ran MiXCR on the 5' RACE reads. The sample carries 70,000 or so distinct CDR3 sequences, about 4.9% recorded once. The sample in question was whole blood, obtained at baseline. Receptor source: an adult who was a healthcare worker with PCR-confirmed SARS-CoV-2 infection or an uninfected control (not recorded which). The donor label of this sample is uncertain.

This clonotype was observed a few times. A clone one base away is much larger, so this may be a read error. The V call is TRBV7-2, the J call TRBJ1-1; D gene ambiguous. The CDR3 runs to 14 residues. CDR1 is SGHTA and CDR2 is FQGNSA in the germline V gene. The CDR3 sequence: CASSLFSGNTAAFF. Written as DNA, the CDR3 is TGTGCCAGCAGCTTATTCTCCGGGAACACTGCAGCTTTCTTT. The whole variable domain, filled in from reference TRBV7-2 and TRBJ1-1, reads GAGVSQSPSNKVTEKGKDVELRCDPISGHTALYWYRQSLGQGLEFLIYFQGNSAPDKSGLPSDRFSAERTGGSVSTLTIQRTQQEDSAVYLCASSLFSGNTAAFFGQGTRLTVV.

This clonotype was detected ten times or more. Germline is not matched at one junction end, which may reflect a read error. This rearrangement joins TRBV4-3 to TRBJ1-1; D is undetermined. The CDR3 is 13 amino acids. CDR1 and CDR2 from the germline V gene are LGHNA and YSLEER. The CDR3 sequence: CASSQDWNAEAFF. Here the CDR3 DNA reads TGCGCCAGCAGCCAAGATTGGAACGCTGAAGCTTTCTTT.

This clonotype was detected many times. This sequence joins TRBV12-3 or TRBV12-4 and TRBJ1-1; TRBD1 matches at 12 bases. The CDR3 length is 17 residues. The V segment lost 6 bases and the J segment 1 base; nucleotides outside the gene matches: 9. CDR3 coding DNA: TGTGCCAGCAGCCTAGGGGACAGGGGGCGAAAGAACACTGAAGCTTTCTTT. Amino acids: CASSLGDRGRKNTEAFF.

The chain couples TRBV29-1 to TRBJ2-5, with D hard to call. This CDR3 contains 13 residues. CDR1 SQVTM and CDR2 ANQGSEA come from the germline V gene. V lost 4 bases and J 2 bases, leaving 11 bases between the germline ends. CDR3 sequence reads: CSVAGMGQETQYF. For the CDR3, the DNA is TGCAGCGTTGCTGGGATGGGTCAAGAGACCCAGTACTTC.

This clonotype was detected ten times or more. The chain employs TRBV3-1 and TRBJ2-7, with D possibly TRBD1 on 7 matching bases. In germline, CDR1 is LGHDT, CDR2 YNNKEL (reference sequence). V was clipped by 4 bases and J by 0 bases, with 13 bases between them. This CDR3 is 15 amino acids long. In nucleotides, the CDR3 is TGTGCCAGCAGCCTCAGACAGGGAGGCTCCTACGAGCAGTACTTC. It is translated as CASSLRQGGSYEQYF.

This clonotype came up a few times. The chain carries TRBV4-1 and TRBJ1-2, with 9 bases that match TRBD1. CDR3 size: 14 residues. Germline trimming cut 7 bases from V and 4 bases from J; bases unmatched to any gene: 7. Germline CDR1 reads MGHRA; CDR2 reads YSYEKL. The DNA for the CDR3 is TGCGCCAGCAAAAGGACAGGGGCGGCCTATGGCTACACCTTC. As protein: CASKRTGAAYGYTF.